The next 28 T cell receptor beta chains were all read from a single sample in a study of human T cells and chemical hapten exposure. Time point denoted: pre-sensitization, week 0. As to treatment: therapeutic diphenylcyclopropenone sensitization with weekly scalp DPC. The template was total RNA from unfractionated whole blood. TCRdb re-derived calls from the RACE reads in MiXCR, one entry per CDR3 protein. The top ten clones hold approximately 10% of a sample with roughly 56,000 distinct CDR3 sequences, approximately 9.7% of them seen once. This material consisted of whole blood, taken in connection with sensitization to the hapten diphenylcyclopropenone (DPC). The receptors stem from a young woman with alopecia areata. Some clones in this sample may be carry-over from other donors' samples.

This clonotype was counted between two and nine times. The CDR3 DNA follows: TGTGCCAGCAGCCCCCGACTCCCCCATACGCAGTATTTT. Translated, it gives CASSPRLPHTQYF. The chain employs TRBV7-2 and TRBJ2-3; unclear D gene. The CDR3 runs 13 residues. Germline CDR1 SGHTA, CDR2 FQGNSA. V shed 5 bases and J shed 7 bases, with 13 bases lying between them.

This chain uses TRBV6-5 with TRBJ2-7; no clear D gene. In germline, CDR1 is MNHEY, CDR2 SVGAGI. Trimming took 2 bases from V and 0 from J, leaving 11 bases between them. This CDR3 region has 15 residues. The CDR3 DNA is TGTGCCAGCAGTTACGGTCAGACAAGCTCCTACGAGCAGTACTTC. This translates into CASSYGQTSSYEQYF.

The J gene is TRBJ2-1, the V gene TRBV4-3; 11 nucleotides match TRBD2. Germline CDR1 LGHNA, CDR2 YSLEER. The CDR3 consists of 18 residues. Germline trimming cut 0 bases from V and 0 bases from J; bases unmatched to any gene: 4. The CDR3 DNA reads TGCGCCAGCAGCCAAGAACTAGCGGGGGCAAGCTCCTACAATGAGCAGTTCTTC. Amino acid sequence: CASSQELAGASSYNEQFF.

The table lists this clonotype with many counts. This chain links TRBV12-5 with TRBJ2-3; no firm D call. This CDR3 is built from 13 residues. The V gene lost 5 bases and the J gene lost 3 bases, with 9 bases spanning the gap. From germline, CDR1 is LGHNT and CDR2 FRNRAP. The CDR3 reads CASGPEYTDTQYF. The DNA of the CDR3 is TGTGCTAGTGGTCCCGAATATACAGATACGCAGTATTTT.

The V call is TRBV10-3, the J call TRBJ2-1; 10 bases are a match to TRBD2. The CDR3 is made up of 13 amino acids. Trimming removed 4 bases from V and 8 bases from J; junction bases left unmatched: 2. Germline CDR1 and CDR2: ENHRY and SYGVKD. This CDR3 is CAISGTSGDEQFF. The DNA of the CDR3 is TGTGCCATCAGTGGGACTAGCGGCGATGAGCAGTTCTTC.

The chain has TRBV20-1 and TRBJ1-5; TRBD1 matches 7 bases. Germline V gives CDR1 DFQATT, CDR2 SNEGSKA (reference sequence). V lost 0 bases, J lost 3 bases, and 14 bases stayed unmatched. This CDR3 spans 18 amino acids. CDR3 bases: TGCAGTGCTAGAGATCACAGACAGGGTGGACTCGACAATCAGCCCCAGCATTTT. This sequence encodes CSARDHRQGGLDNQPQHF.

This chain links TRBV21-1 with TRBJ1-1. TRBV21-1 is shown as a pseudogene. This CDR3 contains 15 residues. CDR3 in DNA: TGTGCCAGCAGCAAAGCTGGAAGGCGGAACACTGAAGCTTTCTTT. Encoded protein: CASSKAGRRNTEAFF.

In this sample, this clonotype turned up a few times. This chain connects TRBV29-1 to TRBJ2-7, with 9 bases identical to TRBD1. Germline V lookup: CDR1 SQVTM, CDR2 ANQGSEA. This CDR3 has 14 residues. With V trimmed by 5 bases and J by 9 bases, 14 bases remained unmatched. The CDR3 loop reads CSVIAGTGRGGQYF. The CDR3 nucleotides read TGCAGCGTTATAGCCGGGACAGGGAGGGGTGGGCAGTACTTC.

Many counts were recorded for this clonotype. The chain recombines TRBV12-3 or TRBV12-4 with TRBJ2-3, with 10 positions matching TRBD1. The CDR3 contains 15 residues. Unmatched junction bases numbered 9, after V lost 7 bases and J lost 5 bases. CDR3 amino acids: CASTPRGTGEDTQYF. The CDR3 DNA sequence: TGTGCCAGCACCCCCCGCGGGACAGGGGAAGATACGCAGTATTTT.

This clonotype came up many times. This sequence joins TRBV28 and TRBJ2-7, with 11 bases matching TRBD2. CDR1 MDHEN and CDR2 SYDVKM come from the germline V gene. The length of the CDR3 is 17 residues. V shed 5 bases and J 1 base; nucleotides not matched to a gene: 10. The CDR3 DNA follows: TGTGCCAGCAGTCACTTATTGTCTAGCGGGGGGTCCTACGAGCAGTACTTC. Translation gives CASSHLLSSGGSYEQYF.

The chain joins TRBV6-4 to TRBJ2-3; tentatively, D is TRBD2 (6 bases). This CDR3 comprises 15 residues. CDR1 and CDR2 from the germline V gene are MRHNA and SNTAGT. With 10 bases removed from V and 0 bases from J, the gap between germline ends came to 17 bases. Here the CDR3 DNA reads TGTGCCACGAGCCGGGGGTCTGCTAGCACAGATACGCAGTATTTT. Protein: CATSRGSASTDTQYF.

This clonotype has a count of ten or more. This chain links TRBV19 with TRBJ2-2, with 10 positions matching TRBD1. The CDR3 is 15 residues long. With V trimmed by 8 bases and J by 7 bases, 10 bases remained unmatched. Germline-derived CDR1 and CDR2 are LNHDA and SQIVND (reference sequence). The CDR3 spells CASYPGGQGSGELFF. The CDR3 DNA reads TGTGCCAGTTACCCGGGGGGACAGGGGAGCGGGGAGCTGTTTTTT.

This clonotype was seen a handful of times. CDR3 in amino acids: CASRAQRGGLYEQYF. The DNA for the CDR3 is TGTGCCAGCAGGGCTCAGCGGGGGGGCCTCTACGAGCAGTACTTC. The rearrangement links TRBV27 to TRBJ2-7; 10 nucleotides agree with TRBD2. V dropped 6 bases and J dropped 3; count of bases not matched to a gene: 8. Germline CDR1 and CDR2: MNHEY and SMNVEV (reference sequence). The CDR3 is made up of 15 amino acids.

This clonotype was observed a handful of times. This chain uses TRBV6-2 or TRBV6-3 with TRBJ1-5; D may be TRBD1 (5 bases). The germline V gene encodes CDR1 MNHEY and CDR2 SVGEGT. V lost 7 bases to trimming and J lost 5 bases, with 18 bases between them. The CDR3 spans 15 residues. DNA of the CDR3: TGTGCCAGCAATGATTGGGGGAACAAGGATCAGCCCCAGCATTTT. Its protein product is CASNDWGNKDQPQHF.

The rearrangement links TRBV6-6 to TRBJ2-3; possibly TRBD1 for D (6 bases). CDR3 length equals 14 residues. Trimming cost V 5 bases and J 2 bases, with 11 bases left between them. CDR1 MNHNY and CDR2 SVGAGI come from the germline V gene (reference sequence). In DNA, the CDR3 is TGTGCCAGCAGTCGGGACACTACCACAGATACGCAGTATTTT. Residues: CASSRDTTTDTQYF.

This clonotype has just a few counts. V gene TRBV28 combines with J gene TRBJ1-3; a possible D gene is TRBD1 (5 bases). Germline V gene lookup returns CDR1 MDHEN and CDR2 SYDVKM. This CDR3 is 15 amino acids long. The V end was cut by 5 bases, the J end by 0 bases, with 11 bases between. DNA of the CDR3: TGTGCCAGCAGTGTCCGGACATCCTCTGGAAACACCATATATTTT. It translates to CASSVRTSSGNTIYF.

Note on this clonotype: A read error may account for a junction end that differs from germline. The rearrangement links TRBV5-4 to TRBJ2-3; D is undetermined. Germline V gene sequence: CDR1 SGHNT, CDR2 YYREEE (reference sequence). The CDR3 has 14 amino acids. The DNA for the CDR3 is TGTGCCAGCAGCTTCGGGCCGACCACAGTTACGCAGTATTTT. Translation gives CASSFGPTTVTQYF.

This clonotype came up a few times. The V call is TRBV28, the J call TRBJ2-7; maybe TRBD1 (7 bases). Trimming took off 2 bases at V and 5 bases at J, with 16 bases between the two ends. Germline loops: CDR1 MDHEN, CDR2 SYDVKM. CDR3 length: 15 amino acids. The CDR3 nucleotides are TGTGCCAGCAGTTTAGGGCCAGGAGGGGGCCACGAGCAGTACTTC. Its translation is CASSLGPGGGHEQYF.

This clonotype has at least ten counts. The chain has TRBV5-1 and TRBJ2-7; 8 nucleotides agree with TRBD1. The CDR3 extends over 15 amino acids. Germline CDR1 SGHRS, CDR2 YFSETQ. Trimming took 4 bases from V and 2 from J; bases not matched to a gene: 8. The CDR3 here is CASSIRTGPTYEQYF. The CDR3 nucleotides read TGCGCCAGCAGCATTAGGACAGGGCCTACCTACGAGCAGTACTTC.

In this sample, this clonotype turned up many times. V and J are TRBV15 and TRBJ1-2; no definite D call. With 1 base removed from V and 2 bases from J, the gap between germline ends came to 8 bases. This CDR3 comprises 14 residues. Germline V gene data show CDR1 as LNHNV and CDR2 as YYDKDF (reference sequence). The CDR3 bases are TGTGCCACCAGCAGAGGGTCAGGAAACTATGGCTACACCTTC. Encoded protein: CATSRGSGNYGYTF. The whole variable domain, remainder taken from reference TRBV15 and TRBJ1-2, is DAMVIQNPRYQVTQFGKPVTLSCSQTLNHNVMYWYQQKSSQAPKLLFHYYDKDFNNEADTPDNFQSRRPNTSFCFLDIRSPGLGDTAMYLCATSRGSGNYGYTFGSGTRLTVV.

This clonotype was detected ten times or more. The rearrangement uses TRBV7-8 and TRBJ2-3; D ambiguous. Germline V CDR1 and CDR2: SGHVS, FQNEAQ. V was trimmed by 3 bases and J by 5 bases, leaving 6 bases between them. This CDR3 comprises 12 residues. CDR3 nucleotides: TGTGCCAGCAGCTTGGGGAAAGATACGCAGTATTTT. Its translation is CASSLGKDTQYF. The full variable domain, completed using reference TRBV7-8 and TRBJ2-3, is GAGVSQSPRYKVAKRGQDVALRCDPISGHVSLFWYQQALGQGPEFLTYFQNEAQLDKSGLPSDRFFAERPEGSVSTLKIQRTQQEDSAVYLCASSLGKDTQYFGPGTRLTVL.

This clonotype was seen many times. The chain uses TRBV7-2 and TRBJ1-6; unclear D gene. The germline CDR1 and CDR2 sequences are SGHTA and FQGNSA. The CDR3 runs 12 residues. Trimming pared 1 base from V and 10 bases from J, leaving 5 bases between. Here the CDR3 reads CASSLDLSPLHF. The CDR3 region has the DNA TGTGCCAGCAGCTTAGATTTGTCACCCCTCCACTTT.

Only a few counts were recorded for this clonotype. This chain links TRBV18 with TRBJ2-7, with D tentatively TRBD1 (5 bases). V was clipped by 6 bases and J by 3 bases, with 12 bases between them. Germline values: CDR1 KGHSH, CDR2 LQKENI. The CDR3 loop spans 13 amino acids. The CDR3 loop is CASSLQDLYEQYF. CDR3 sequence (DNA): TGTGCCAGCTCTCTACAGGATCTCTACGAGCAGTACTTC.

This clonotype appeared a few times. This chain joins TRBV3-1 and TRBJ2-2; possibly TRBD2 for D (6 bases). The CDR3 runs to 16 residues. Germline V gene data show CDR1 as LGHDT and CDR2 as YNNKEL (reference sequence). Trimming pared 0 bases from V and 2 bases from J, leaving 10 bases between. The CDR3 DNA is TGTGCCAGCAGCCAAGAAGGAGGGTACAACACCGGGGAGCTGTTTTTT. Its protein product is CASSQEGGYNTGELFF.

In its sample, this clonotype was seen a few times. V and J are TRBV29-1 and TRBJ2-5; no definite D call. The germline gives CDR1 SQVTM, CDR2 ANQGSEA. Trimming stripped 1 base from V and 5 bases from J, with 8 bases between. This CDR3 is 12 amino acids long. The CDR3 DNA sequence: TGCAGCGTTGAAGGTTCGGGTGAGACCCAGTACTTC. It encodes CSVEGSGETQYF.

This clonotype was seen a few times. This chain joins TRBV20-1 and TRBJ1-6; TRBD1 is a possible D gene (5 bases). V was shortened by 7 bases and J by 0 bases, with 16 bases between the two germline ends. Germline loops: CDR1 DFQATT, CDR2 SNEGSKA (reference sequence). CDR3 length: 16 residues. CDR3 in amino acids: CSVSGTASSYNSPLHF. The CDR3 bases are TGCAGTGTTTCCGGGACGGCGAGCTCCTATAATTCACCCCTCCACTTT.

This clonotype was detected ten times or more. The chain carries TRBV18 and TRBJ2-7; D remains unclear. V gave up 6 bases and J gave up 2 bases, with 8 bases separating them. Germline CDR1 is KGHSH and CDR2 is LQKENI. The CDR3 length is 12 residues. CDR3 nucleotide sequence: TGTGCCAGCTCTCCCACTACCTACGAGCAGTACTTC. It yields the protein CASSPTTYEQYF.

Only a few counts were recorded for this clonotype. V and J are TRBV30 and TRBJ2-1, with TRBD2 identical over 12 bases. The CDR3 has 15 residues. V lost 3 bases, J lost 2 bases, and 2 bases stayed unmatched. CDR1 is GTSNPN and CDR2 is SVGIG in the germline V gene (reference sequence). The CDR3 spells CAWSRLAGAYNEQFF. The CDR3 coding sequence is TGTGCCTGGAGCCGACTAGCGGGGGCCTACAATGAGCAGTTCTTC.